The sequence of this TCR beta chain was determined in a study of blood T cell repertoires in COVID-19 (dated by TCRdb to 2020 to 2022). About the investigation overall: Samples from collaborators originated in the United States, Italy and Spain and spanned both the acute and convalescent phases of COVID-19. The dataset comprised deeply sampled blood TCRbeta repertoires from subjects exposed to, actively infected with, or recovered from COVID-19. HLA class I and class II types, where available, came from metadata supplied by the sample provider rather than from assay-based typing. The samples were drawn from two sources: the first 160 participants of the ongoing ImmuneRACE study, and 1,000 to 1,500 subjects contributed by 6 global collaborators. A de-identified subject ID, COVID-19 status, age in years and sex were almost always included in the sample metadata. The prospective study material was composed of cDNA or gDNA derived from T cells, B-cell-depleted T cells, or PBMCs. A freely available public database, intended as a resource for researchers studying the immune response to SARS-CoV-2, is where the repertoires were released. Paper-wide results and their limitations: The amount of clinical and demographic metadata varied by source and participant and was provided uncurated.

CDR1 SGHVS and CDR2 FNYEAQ are derived from the germline V gene. The CDR3 goes from the cysteine to the phenylalanine over 15 residues. Only the CDR3 DNA is retained, 45 bases long and in frame from the first base. Trimmed from V: 5 bases; trimmed from J: 1 base; junction bases lacking a gene match: 3. Another Seattle source contributed samples from volunteer blood donors who had recovered from COVID-19. Whole blood was collected in K2EDTA tubes by collaborating institutions according to the institutions' own protocols. For TCRbeta analysis, collaborators shipped samples in one of three forms: frozen whole blood, isolated PBMCs, or DNA extracted from either of those sample types. The immunoSEQ Assay, a bias-controlled multiplex PCR, was used to amplify TCRbeta CDR3 regions from genomic DNA. In the authors' own workflow: The number of nucleated cells in each sample was estimated from the amplification of reference gene primers within the assay. Sequence reads were collapsed and filtered to measure the absolute abundance of every unique TCRbeta CDR3 rearrangement. For each sample, productive Simpson clonality was calculated by taking the square root of Simpson's diversity index across productive rearrangements. Imported from immuneACCESS, the table was reduced by TCRdb to in-frame sequences with V and J called. These copies leave out some clones; in studies compared against another copy, an unresolved V gene accounts for under half, and the cause of the remainder is not known. The V and J calls and clone size are taken from that table; D and trimming were inferred from the DNA. The sample table records 190,000 or so clones; roughly four fifths of these occur just once. The ten top clones hold about 13% of the sample.

Notes on this clone: Which antigen it targets is not known. No quality values exist for individual bases; no much larger clone is one base distant.

The V and J genes are TRBV7-6 and TRBJ2-7, with 12 middle bases fitting TRBD2. The sequencing sample was made of peripheral blood. This receptor was obtained from a man aged 45 to 65 who had recovered from COVID-19. The CDR3 protein sequence reads: CASSLGTSGSYEQYF. The sequence in DNA is TGTGCCAGCAGCCTGGGGACTAGCGGGTCCTACGAGCAGTACTTC. This CDR3, with the reference TRBV7-6 and TRBJ2-7 proteins standing in past its ends, gives the full variable domain GAGVSQSPRYKVTKRGQDVALRCDPISGHVSLYWYRQALGQGPEFLTYFNYEAQQDKSGLPNDRFSAERPEGSISTLTIQRTEQRDSAMYRCASSLGTSGSYEQYFGPGTRLTVT.